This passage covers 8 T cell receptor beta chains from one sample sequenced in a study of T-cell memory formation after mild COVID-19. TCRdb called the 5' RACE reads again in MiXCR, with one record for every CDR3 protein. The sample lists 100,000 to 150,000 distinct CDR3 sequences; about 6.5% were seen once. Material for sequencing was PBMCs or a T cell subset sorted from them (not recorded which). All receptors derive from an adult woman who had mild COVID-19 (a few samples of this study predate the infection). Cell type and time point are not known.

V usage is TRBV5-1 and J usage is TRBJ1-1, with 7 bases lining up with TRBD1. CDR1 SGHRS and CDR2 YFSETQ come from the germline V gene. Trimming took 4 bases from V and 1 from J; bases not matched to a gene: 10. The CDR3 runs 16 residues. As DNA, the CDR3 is TGCGCCAGCAGCAAACTAGTGGGACAGCCGAACACTGAAGCTTTCTTT. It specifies CASSKLVGQPNTEAFF.

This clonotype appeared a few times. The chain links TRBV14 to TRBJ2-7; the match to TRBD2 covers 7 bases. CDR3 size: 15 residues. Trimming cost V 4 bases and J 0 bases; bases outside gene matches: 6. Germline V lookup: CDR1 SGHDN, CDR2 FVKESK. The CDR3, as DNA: TGTGCCAGCAGCCCCAAAGCGGGGAGCTCCTACGAGCAGTACTTC. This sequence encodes CASSPKAGSSYEQYF.

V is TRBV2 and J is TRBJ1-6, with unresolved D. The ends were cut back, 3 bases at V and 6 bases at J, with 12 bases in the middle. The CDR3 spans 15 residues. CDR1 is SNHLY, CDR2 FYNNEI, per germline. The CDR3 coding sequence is TGTGCCAGCAGTGACTCTGCAGCCCTTAATTCACCCCTCCACTTT. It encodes CASSDSAALNSPLHF. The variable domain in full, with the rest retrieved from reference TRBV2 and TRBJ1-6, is EPEVTQTPSHQVTQMGQEVILRCVPISNHLYFYWYRQILGQKVEFLVSFYNNEISEKSEIFDDQFSVERPDGSNFTLKIRSTKLEDSAMYFCASSDSAALNSPLHFGNGTRLTVT.

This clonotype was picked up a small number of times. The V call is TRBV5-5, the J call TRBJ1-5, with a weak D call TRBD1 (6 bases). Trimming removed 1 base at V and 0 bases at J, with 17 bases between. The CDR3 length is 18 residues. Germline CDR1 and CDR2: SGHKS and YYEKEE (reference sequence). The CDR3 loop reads CASSLFRGLRDSNQPQHF. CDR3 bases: TGTGCCAGCAGCTTGTTCAGGGGCCTTCGGGATAGCAATCAGCCCCAGCATTTT.

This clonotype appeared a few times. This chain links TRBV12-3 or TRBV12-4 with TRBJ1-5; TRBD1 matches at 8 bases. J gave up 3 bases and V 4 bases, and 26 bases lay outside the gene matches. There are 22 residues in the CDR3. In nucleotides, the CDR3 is TGTGCCAGCAGTTCCCGCTCAGGGTGGACAGGGATGTTGAAGGGGGACAATCAGCCCCAGCATTTT. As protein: CASSSRSGWTGMLKGDNQPQHF.

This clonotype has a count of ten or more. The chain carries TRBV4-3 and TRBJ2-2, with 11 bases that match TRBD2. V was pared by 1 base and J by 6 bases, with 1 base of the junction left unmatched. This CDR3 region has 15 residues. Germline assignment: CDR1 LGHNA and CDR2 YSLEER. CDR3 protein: CASSQVGLAAGELFF. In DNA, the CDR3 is TGCGCCAGCAGCCAAGTGGGACTAGCGGCCGGGGAGCTGTTTTTT.

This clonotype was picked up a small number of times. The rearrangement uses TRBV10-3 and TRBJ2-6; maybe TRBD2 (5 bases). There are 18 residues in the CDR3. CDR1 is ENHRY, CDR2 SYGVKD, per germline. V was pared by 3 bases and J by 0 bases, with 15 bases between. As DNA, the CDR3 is TGTGCCATCAGTGATGAGGGTCCCGATAGCTCTGGGGCCAACGTCCTGACTTTC. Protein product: CAISDEGPDSSGANVLTF.

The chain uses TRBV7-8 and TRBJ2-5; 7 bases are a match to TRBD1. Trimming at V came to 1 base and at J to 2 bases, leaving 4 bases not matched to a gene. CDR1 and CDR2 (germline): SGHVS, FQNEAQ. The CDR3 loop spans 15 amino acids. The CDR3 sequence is CASSLVGRGQETQYF. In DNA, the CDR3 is TGTGCCAGCAGCTTAGTCGGCAGGGGGCAAGAGACCCAGTACTTC.